This T cell receptor (beta chain) was captured in a study of blood T cells in healthy people across ages. Isolating PBMCs gave at least 6.5 million of these cells per sample. It was with a sample-barcoded 5' primer and a J-beta primer mix that a second PCR of roughly 7 to 12 cycles was run. TCRdb reprocessed the 5' RACE reads with MiXCR, giving one entry per CDR3 protein. The sample shows roughly 900,000 distinct CDR3 sequences, more than 25% of them seen only once. Study-wide results and limits: Older age went with lower TCR beta diversity per million T cells, in a roughly linear way.

V lost 4 bases, J lost 7 bases, and 19 bases lay in between. Germline CDR1 is LGHDT and CDR2 is YNNKEL (reference sequence). The CDR3 runs 16 residues. As for this clonotype: No antigen is known for it.

What was sequenced was blood. This clonotype was sampled from a woman older than 75 in good health. The chain recombines TRBV3-1 with TRBJ2-2, with D unclear. In nucleotides, the CDR3 is TGTGCCAGCAGCCTCCCGCGAACGGTGCAGAGCGGGGAGCTGTTTTTT. Its translation: CASSLPRTVQSGELFF.